This T cell receptor beta chain was sequenced during a study of shared clonotypes between healthy human individuals. Study outcomes and limitations: Researchers found naive subsets generally carried larger estimated richness than memory subsets.

Worth noting for this clone: Its antigen is not identified.

Generated by immunoSEQ multiplex PCR, the TCRdb table keeps only in-frame clones and is missing some. The table records around 720,000 clones, around three quarters of them present only once. A CD45RA+ naive subset and a CD45RA-negative memory subset were split from CD4+ cells. Trimming cost V 5 bases and J 4 bases; bases outside gene matches: 16. The CDR3 length is 19 residues. Looked up from germline, CDR1 is SGHAT and CDR2 is FQNNGV. Input material: memory CD4+ T cells sorted from blood. Subset in this sample: CD45RA-negative fraction. The TCR originated in a woman in her twenties or thirties in good health. V usage is TRBV11-2 and J usage is TRBJ2-1; 11 bases fit TRBD2. For the CDR3, the DNA is TGTGCCAGCAGCGAGCCATGGGGAACTAGCGGGAGTATGTACAATGAGCAGTTCTTC. Residues: CASSEPWGTSGSMYNEQFF.